The 22 T cell receptor beta chains listed next were all sequenced from one sample in a study of CD8 T cells in ankylosing spondylitis. TCRdb called the 5' RACE reads again in MiXCR, with one record for every CDR3 protein. The sample holds 100,000 to 150,000 distinct CDR3 sequences, approximately 14% seen once. Sequenced input: blood, either unsorted or a sorted T cell fraction (not recorded which). All receptors derive from a female donor with ankylosing spondylitis or in good health (not recorded which).

This clonotype was counted many times. The CDR3: CASSSSGGAHEQFF. In DNA, the CDR3 is TGTGCCAGCAGCTCCAGCGGGGGGGCCCATGAGCAGTTCTTC. V and J are TRBV7-3 and TRBJ2-1, with 10 bases that match TRBD2. CDR1 SGHTA and CDR2 FQGTGA come from the germline V gene. With V trimmed by 4 bases and J by 8 bases, 5 bases remained unmatched. The CDR3 has 14 amino acids.

In this sample, this clonotype turned up once. The chain recombines TRBV28 with TRBJ2-7, with 8 bases identical to TRBD1. Trimming at V came to 5 bases and at J to 4 bases, leaving 7 bases not matched to a gene. Germline CDR1 is MDHEN and CDR2 is SYDVKM. The CDR3 is made up of 14 amino acids. CDR3 nucleotides: TGTGCCAGCAGTCTTCCAGGGGGCTATTACGAGCAGTACTTC. Its translation: CASSLPGGYYEQYF. The whole variable domain, filled in from reference TRBV28 and TRBJ2-7, reads DVKVTQSSRYLVKRTGEKVFLECVQDMDHENMFWYRQDPGLGLRLIYFSYDVKMKEKGDIPEGYSVSREKKERFSLILESASTNQTSMYLCASSLPGGYYEQYFGPGTRLTVT.

This chain joins TRBV13 and TRBJ2-6, with D hard to call. V lost 0 bases and J lost 1, with 10 bases in between. CDR1 and CDR2 (germline): PRHDT, FYEKMQ (reference sequence). This CDR3 is built from 17 residues. CDR3 sequence: CASSLGGFISGANVLTF. The CDR3 DNA follows: TGTGCCAGCAGCTTAGGGGGCTTTATTTCTGGGGCCAACGTCCTGACTTTC.

V and J are TRBV20-1 and TRBJ1-1; D gene uncertain. CDR3 length: 13 residues. The V and J ends lost 2 bases and 0 bases respectively, with 7 bases between them. Germline CDR1 DFQATT, CDR2 SNEGSKA (reference sequence). CDR3 loop: CSARQTVNTEAFF. As DNA, the CDR3 is TGCAGTGCTAGACAAACGGTGAACACTGAAGCTTTCTTT.

About this clonotype itself: A read error may be the cause here, since a much bigger clone is one base away. The V call is TRBV29-1, the J call TRBJ1-2; a weak D match, TRBD1 (5 bases). The CDR3 is made up of 12 amino acids. In germline, CDR1 is SQVTM, CDR2 ANQGSEA. The CDR3 here is CKWTGRYYGYAF. The CDR3 coding sequence is TGCAAGTGGACGGGACGGTACTATGGCTACGCCTTC.

This clonotype was picked up many times. The J gene is TRBJ2-1, the V gene TRBV3-1; D not resolved. V lost 4 bases and J lost 5, with 6 bases in between. CDR1 is LGHDT, CDR2 YNNKEL, per germline (reference sequence). This CDR3 is built from 12 residues. This chain's CDR3 is CASSLIHNEQFF. CDR3 nucleotides: TGTGCCAGCAGCCTTATCCACAATGAGCAGTTCTTC.

In this sample, this clonotype turned up many times. The chain joins TRBV5-1 to TRBJ2-7; a possible D gene is TRBD1 (5 bases). CDR3 length: 14 amino acids. The germline V gene encodes CDR1 SGHRS and CDR2 YFSETQ. V was shortened by 0 bases and J by 3 bases, with 10 bases between the two germline ends. The CDR3 protein is CASSLGTSNYEQYF. The CDR3 bases are TGCGCCAGCAGCTTGGGGACATCCAACTACGAGCAGTACTTC.

This clonotype was detected only a few times. The V gene is TRBV7-8, the J gene TRBJ2-4; D possibly uses TRBD1 or TRBD2 (5 bases each). The CDR3 totals 14 residues. Germline V lookup: CDR1 SGHVS, CDR2 FQNEAQ. V lost 1 base and J lost 6, with 10 bases in between. The CDR3 coding sequence is TGTGCCAGCAGCTTAGGGGACGTCGGAAACATTCAGTACTTC. It encodes CASSLGDVGNIQYF.

This clonotype was seen at least ten times. The chain carries TRBV29-1 and TRBJ2-7; the D gene is possibly TRBD2 (6 bases). CDR3 length: 14 amino acids. Germline V gene lookup returns CDR1 SQVTM and CDR2 ANQGSEA. Trimming took off 3 bases at V and 6 bases at J, with 18 bases between the two ends. CDR3 amino acids: CSVERDGGLREQYF. For the CDR3, the DNA is TGCAGCGTTGAGCGCGACGGAGGGCTACGCGAGCAGTACTTC.

This clonotype was counted only a few times. V and J are TRBV5-1 and TRBJ2-1; no clear D gene. Trimming shortened V by 0 bases and J by 3 bases, and 10 bases separated the two germline ends. CDR1 SGHRS and CDR2 YFSETQ come from the germline V gene. This CDR3 comprises 15 residues. The CDR3 loop reads CASSLGGSGYNEQFF. The CDR3 coding sequence is TGCGCCAGCAGCTTGGGGGGTTCGGGCTACAATGAGCAGTTCTTC.

At least ten counts were recorded for this clonotype. This chain links TRBV12-3 or TRBV12-4 with TRBJ1-2, with a possible D match to TRBD1 (6 bases). Deletions cut 5 bases from V and 4 bases from J, with 14 bases between. The CDR3 is 14 amino acids. CDR3 nucleotide sequence: TGTGCCAGCAGTCCGTTGACAGGACTCTATGGCTACACCTTC. Its translation is CASSPLTGLYGYTF.

Notes on this clonotype: This could be a read error, since a much larger clone is one nucleotide away. The chain has TRBV9 and TRBJ2-7; 8 positions match TRBD2. There are 15 residues in the CDR3. V lost 0 bases to trimming and J lost 9 bases; unmatched junction nucleotides: 11. CDR1 and CDR2 from the germline V gene are SGDLS and YYNGEE. The DNA of the CDR3 is TGTGCCAGCAGCGTAGATCCGGGAGGGCACAACGGGCAGTACTTC. It is translated as CASSVDPGGHNGQYF.

V usage is TRBV13 and J usage is TRBJ2-4, with 13 bases fitting TRBD2. The CDR3 runs 18 residues. J lost 0 bases, V lost 5 bases, and 7 bases had no gene match. CDR1 and CDR2 (germline): PRHDT, FYEKMQ (reference sequence). CDR3 coding DNA: TGTGCCAGCAGCCTGAGGACTAGCGGGAGCCTAGCCAAAAACATTCAGTACTTC. Translated: CASSLRTSGSLAKNIQYF.

In its sample, this clonotype was seen many times. The chain is built from TRBV3-1 and TRBJ1-1; D possibly corresponds to TRBD1 (6 bases). CDR1 and CDR2 (germline): LGHDT, YNNKEL (reference sequence). The ends were cut back, 8 bases at V and 4 bases at J, with 20 bases in the middle. There are 15 residues in the CDR3. The CDR3 DNA sequence: TGTGCCAGCGGTCCAACGAGCGGGGGCGGCACTGAAGCTTTCTTT. Protein product: CASGPTSGGGTEAFF. Looking up the rest from reference TRBV3-1 and TRBJ1-1 gives the full variable domain: DTAVSQTPKYLVTQMGNDKSIKCEQNLGHDTMYWYKQDSKKFLKIMFSYNNKELIINETVPNRFSPKSPDKAHLNLHINSLELGDSAVYFCASGPTSGGGTEAFFGQGTRLTVV.

This clonotype was counted at least ten times. The chain combines TRBV6-6 with TRBJ2-7; the D is unclear. Trimming took off 7 bases at V and 7 bases at J, with 17 bases between the two ends. The CDR3 contains 13 residues. CDR1 and CDR2 (germline): MNHNY, SVGAGI (reference sequence). CDR3 DNA sequence: TGTGCCAGCAATCTTCCAGGCCTTACAGAGCAGTACTTC. Translated, it gives CASNLPGLTEQYF.

In this sample, this clonotype turned up a few times. V is TRBV5-1 and J is TRBJ2-7; D perhaps matches TRBD2 (6 bases). The V end lost 3 bases, the J end lost 4 bases, and 17 bases lay between the germline ends. Germline V gene lookup returns CDR1 SGHRS and CDR2 YFSETQ. CDR3 length equals 15 residues. CDR3 DNA sequence: TGCGCCAGCAGCTCCCATAGCGGCCCAGGGTACGAGCAGTACTTC. Its protein is CASSSHSGPGYEQYF. Variable domain in full (rest from reference TRBV5-1 and TRBJ2-7): KAGVTQTPRYLIKTRGQQVTLSCSPISGHRSVSWYQQTPGQGLQFLFEYFSETQRNKGNFPGRFSGRQFSNSRSEMNVSTLELGDSALYLCASSSHSGPGYEQYFGPGTRLTVT.

The chain employs TRBV20-1 and TRBJ2-1; D uncertain. V lost 3 bases and J lost 7, with 13 bases in between. From germline, CDR1 is DFQATT and CDR2 SNEGSKA (reference sequence). The CDR3 length is 13 residues. CDR3: CSASKGLGNEQFF. CDR3 bases: TGCAGTGCTAGCAAGGGTTTGGGGAATGAGCAGTTCTTC.

The chain couples TRBV7-9 to TRBJ1-1; D unclear. CDR1 and CDR2 (germline): SEHNR, FQNEAQ (reference sequence). This CDR3 is 13 amino acids long. Trimming left V 0 bases short and J 11 bases short, with 13 bases between. This CDR3 is CASSLARRVDAFF. DNA for the CDR3: TGTGCCAGCAGCTTAGCGAGAAGGGTTGATGCTTTCTTT.

DNA of the CDR3: TGTGCCAGCAGCCAAGGCTCAGTGACAGGGAGGAGTTCACCCCTCCACTTT. It codes for CASSQGSVTGRSSPLHF. The genes are TRBV3-1 and TRBJ1-6, with TRBD1 matching 7 bases. From germline, CDR1 is LGHDT and CDR2 YNNKEL (reference sequence). The CDR3 has 17 amino acids. V was pared by 1 base and J by 9 bases, with 12 bases of the junction left unmatched. Complete variable domain (other parts from reference TRBV3-1 and TRBJ1-6): DTAVSQTPKYLVTQMGNDKSIKCEQNLGHDTMYWYKQDSKKFLKIMFSYNNKELIINETVPNRFSPKSPDKAHLNLHINSLELGDSAVYFCASSQGSVTGRSSPLHFGNGTRLTVT.

This clonotype was observed many times. The chain uses TRBV6-5 and TRBJ1-6, with TRBD1 as a possible D gene (6 bases). There are 15 residues in the CDR3. The germline V and J ends were trimmed by 2 bases and 9 bases, with 14 bases remaining between them. Germline V lookup: CDR1 MNHEY, CDR2 SVGAGI. As DNA, the CDR3 is TGTGCCAGCAGTTACGGCAGGGGACGACTTTCACCCCTCCACTTT. Translating it yields CASSYGRGRLSPLHF.

Concerning this clonotype: A much larger clone differs from this one at a single base, so this may be a read error. The CDR3 coding sequence is TGTGCCATCACCCAGACAGAGAACAATGAGCAGTTCTTC. Amino acids: CAITQTENNEQFF. This chain uses TRBV10-3 with TRBJ2-1; tentative D call: TRBD1 (5 bases). This CDR3 comprises 13 residues. The germline gives CDR1 ENHRY, CDR2 SYGVKD. V was trimmed by 7 bases and J by 5 bases, leaving 12 bases between them.

The chain employs TRBV7-2 and TRBJ2-1, with D maybe TRBD1 (5 bases). The CDR3 contains 13 residues. Trimming removed 1 base from V and 5 bases from J, with 6 bases in between. The germline V gene encodes CDR1 SGHTA and CDR2 FQGNSA. CDR3 coding DNA: TGTGCCAGCAGCTTAGGCAGGGACAATGAGCAGTTCTTC. Translated: CASSLGRDNEQFF.